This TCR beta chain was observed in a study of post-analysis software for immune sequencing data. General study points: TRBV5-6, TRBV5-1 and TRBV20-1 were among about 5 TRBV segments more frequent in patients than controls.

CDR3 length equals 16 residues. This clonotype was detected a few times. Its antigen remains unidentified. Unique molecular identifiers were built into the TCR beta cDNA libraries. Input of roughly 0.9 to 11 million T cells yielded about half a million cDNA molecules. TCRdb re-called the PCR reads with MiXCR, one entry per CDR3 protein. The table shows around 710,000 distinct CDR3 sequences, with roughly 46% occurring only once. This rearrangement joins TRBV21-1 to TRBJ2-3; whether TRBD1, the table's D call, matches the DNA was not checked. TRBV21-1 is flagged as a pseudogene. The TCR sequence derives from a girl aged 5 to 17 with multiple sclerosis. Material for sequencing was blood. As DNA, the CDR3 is TGTGCCAGCAGCAATTTCCTGCCGGGCGGATCAGATACGCAGTATTTT. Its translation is CASSNFLPGGSDTQYF.